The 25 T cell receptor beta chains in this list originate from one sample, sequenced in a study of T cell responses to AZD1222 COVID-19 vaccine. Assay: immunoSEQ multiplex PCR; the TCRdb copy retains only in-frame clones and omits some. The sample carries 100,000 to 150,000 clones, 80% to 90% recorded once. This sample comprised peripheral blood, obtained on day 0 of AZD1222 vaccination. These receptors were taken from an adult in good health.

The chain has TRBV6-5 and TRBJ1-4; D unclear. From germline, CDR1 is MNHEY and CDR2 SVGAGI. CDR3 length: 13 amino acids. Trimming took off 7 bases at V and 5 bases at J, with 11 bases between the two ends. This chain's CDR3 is CASMRQRNEKLFF. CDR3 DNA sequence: TGTGCCAGCATGAGGCAGAGGAATGAAAAACTGTTTTTT.

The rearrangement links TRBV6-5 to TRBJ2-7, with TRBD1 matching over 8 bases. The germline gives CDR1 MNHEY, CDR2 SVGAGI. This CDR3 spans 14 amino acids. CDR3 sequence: CAAEARTGTYEQYF. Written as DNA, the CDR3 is TGTGCAGCTGAGGCCCGGACAGGGACCTACGAGCAGTACTTC.

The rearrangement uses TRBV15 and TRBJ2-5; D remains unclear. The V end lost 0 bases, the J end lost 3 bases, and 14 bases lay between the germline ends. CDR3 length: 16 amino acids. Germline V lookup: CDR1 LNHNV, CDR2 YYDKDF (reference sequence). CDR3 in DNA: TGTGCCACCAGCAGAGATCGGTTGACGATCGAAGAGACCCAGTACTTC. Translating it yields CATSRDRLTIEETQYF. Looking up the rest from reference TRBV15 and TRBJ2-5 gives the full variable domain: DAMVIQNPRYQVTQFGKPVTLSCSQTLNHNVMYWYQQKSSQAPKLLFHYYDKDFNNEADTPDNFQSRRPNTSFCFLDIRSPGLGDTAMYLCATSRDRLTIEETQYFGPGTRLLVL.

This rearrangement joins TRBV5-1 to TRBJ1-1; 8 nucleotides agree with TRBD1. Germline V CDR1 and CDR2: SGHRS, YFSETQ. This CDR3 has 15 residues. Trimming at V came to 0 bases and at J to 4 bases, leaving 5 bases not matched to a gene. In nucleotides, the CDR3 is TGCGCCAGCAGCTTGGCCGACAGGGGTGCCACTGAAGCTTTCTTT. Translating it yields CASSLADRGATEAFF.

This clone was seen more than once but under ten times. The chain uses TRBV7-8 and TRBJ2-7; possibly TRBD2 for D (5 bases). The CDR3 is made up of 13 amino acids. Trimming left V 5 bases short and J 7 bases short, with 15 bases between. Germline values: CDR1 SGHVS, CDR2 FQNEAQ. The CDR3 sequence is CASSASGGQEQYF. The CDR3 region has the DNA TGTGCCAGCAGCGCCTCAGGAGGTCAGGAGCAGTACTTC.

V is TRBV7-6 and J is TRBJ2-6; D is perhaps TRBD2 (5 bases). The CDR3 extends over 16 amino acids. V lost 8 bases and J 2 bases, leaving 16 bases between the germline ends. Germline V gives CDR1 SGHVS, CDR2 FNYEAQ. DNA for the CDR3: TGTGCCAGCCGAGGTGCGGGTCTGACTGGGGCCAACGTCCTGACTTTC. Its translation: CASRGAGLTGANVLTF. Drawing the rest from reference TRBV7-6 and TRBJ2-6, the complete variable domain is GAGVSQSPRYKVTKRGQDVALRCDPISGHVSLYWYRQALGQGPEFLTYFNYEAQQDKSGLPNDRFSAERPEGSISTLTIQRTEQRDSAMYRCASRGAGLTGANVLTFGAGSRLTVL.

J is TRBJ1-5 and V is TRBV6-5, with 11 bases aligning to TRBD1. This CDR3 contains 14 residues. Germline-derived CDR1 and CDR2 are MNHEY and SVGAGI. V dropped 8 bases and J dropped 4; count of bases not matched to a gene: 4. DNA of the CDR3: TGTGCCAGCGGGGGGACAGGGGGTAATCAGCCCCAGCATTTT. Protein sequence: CASGGTGGNQPQHF.

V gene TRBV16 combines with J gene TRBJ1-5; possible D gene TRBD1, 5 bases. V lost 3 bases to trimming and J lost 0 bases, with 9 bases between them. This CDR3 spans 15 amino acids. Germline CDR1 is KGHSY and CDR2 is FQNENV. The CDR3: CASSQPRVSNQPQHF. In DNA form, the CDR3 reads TGTGCCAGCAGCCAGCCCAGGGTTAGCAATCAGCCCCAGCATTTT.

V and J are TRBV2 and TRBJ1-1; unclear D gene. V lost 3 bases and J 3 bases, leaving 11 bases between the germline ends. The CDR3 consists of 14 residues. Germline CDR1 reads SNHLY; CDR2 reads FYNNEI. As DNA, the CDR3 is TGTGCCAGCAGTGAGAGGCGGTGGGACACTGAAGCTTTCTTT. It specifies CASSERRWDTEAFF.

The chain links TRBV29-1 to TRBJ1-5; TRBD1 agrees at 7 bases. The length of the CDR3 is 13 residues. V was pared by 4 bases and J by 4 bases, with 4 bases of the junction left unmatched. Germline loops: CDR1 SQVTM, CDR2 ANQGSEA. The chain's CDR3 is CSVAGTENQPQHF. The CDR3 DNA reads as TGCAGCGTTGCCGGGACAGAGAATCAGCCCCAGCATTTT.

The CDR3 DNA follows: TGTGCCAGCAGCAACCGGGGGGCGGGCTACACCTTC. Translating it yields CASSNRGAGYTF. The J gene is TRBJ1-2, the V gene TRBV7-9; D may be TRBD1 (6 bases). The V end was cut by 5 bases, the J end by 8 bases, with 12 bases between. CDR1 and CDR2 (germline): SEHNR, FQNEAQ (reference sequence). This CDR3 is built from 12 residues.

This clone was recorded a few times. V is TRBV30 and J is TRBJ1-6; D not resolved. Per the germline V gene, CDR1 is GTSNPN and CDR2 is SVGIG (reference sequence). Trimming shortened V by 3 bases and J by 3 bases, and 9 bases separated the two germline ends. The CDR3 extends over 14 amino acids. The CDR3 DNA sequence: TGTGCCTGGAGGGTCGGCAACTATAATTCACCCCTCCACTTT. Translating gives CAWRVGNYNSPLHF.

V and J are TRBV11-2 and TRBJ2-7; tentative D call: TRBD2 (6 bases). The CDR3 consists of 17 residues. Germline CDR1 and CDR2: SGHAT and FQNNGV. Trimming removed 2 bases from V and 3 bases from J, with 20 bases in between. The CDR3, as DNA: TGTGCCAGCAGCTTATTGAATTCGCGGGACGGTTACTACGAGCAGTACTTC. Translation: CASSLLNSRDGYYEQYF.

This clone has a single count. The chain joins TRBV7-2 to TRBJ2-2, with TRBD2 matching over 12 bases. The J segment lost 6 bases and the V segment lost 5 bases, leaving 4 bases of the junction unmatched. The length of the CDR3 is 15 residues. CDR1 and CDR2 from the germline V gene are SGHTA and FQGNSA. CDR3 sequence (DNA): TGTGCCAGCAGCCTGGGACTAGCGGGCTCCGGGGAGCTGTTTTTT. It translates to CASSLGLAGSGELFF.

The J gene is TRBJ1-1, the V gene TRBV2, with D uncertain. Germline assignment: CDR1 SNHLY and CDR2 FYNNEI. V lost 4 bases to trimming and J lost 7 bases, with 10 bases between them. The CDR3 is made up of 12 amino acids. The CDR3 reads CASSVPGGEAFF. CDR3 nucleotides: TGTGCCAGCAGTGTACCAGGCGGTGAAGCTTTCTTT.

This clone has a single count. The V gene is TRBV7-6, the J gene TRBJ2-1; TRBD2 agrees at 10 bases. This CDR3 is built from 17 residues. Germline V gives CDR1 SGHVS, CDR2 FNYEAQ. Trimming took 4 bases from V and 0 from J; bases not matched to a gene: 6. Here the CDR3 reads CASSSWTSGNSYNEQFF. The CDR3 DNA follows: TGTGCCAGCAGCTCCTGGACTAGCGGAAACTCCTACAATGAGCAGTTCTTC.

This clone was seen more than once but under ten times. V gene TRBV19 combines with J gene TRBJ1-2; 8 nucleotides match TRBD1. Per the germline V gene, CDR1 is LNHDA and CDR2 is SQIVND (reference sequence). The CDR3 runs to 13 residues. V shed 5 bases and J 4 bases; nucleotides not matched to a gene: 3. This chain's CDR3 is CASSPGTGYGYTF. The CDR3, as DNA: TGTGCCAGTAGTCCCGGGACAGGCTATGGCTACACCTTC. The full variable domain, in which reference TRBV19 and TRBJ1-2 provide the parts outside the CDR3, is DGGITQSPKYLFRKEGQNVTLSCEQNLNHDAMYWYRQDPGQGLRLIYYSQIVNDFQKGDIAEGYSVSREKKESFPLTVTSAQKNPTAFYLCASSPGTGYGYTFGSGTRLTVV.

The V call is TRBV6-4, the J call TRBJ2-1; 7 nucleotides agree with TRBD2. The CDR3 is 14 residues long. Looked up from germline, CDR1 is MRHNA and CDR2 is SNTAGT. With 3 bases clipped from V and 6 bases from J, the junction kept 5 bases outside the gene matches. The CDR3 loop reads CASSEGWEGNEQFF. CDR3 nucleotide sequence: TGTGCCAGCAGTGAGGGGTGGGAGGGCAATGAGCAGTTCTTC.

This chain's CDR3 is CASSQGWASSTNQPQHF. CDR3 nucleotide sequence: TGCGCCAGCAGCCAAGGCTGGGCCTCTTCGACCAATCAGCCCCAGCATTTT. The chain carries TRBV4-1 and TRBJ1-5; D is undetermined. The CDR3 length is 17 residues. The germline gives CDR1 MGHRA, CDR2 YSYEKL. Trimming took 1 base from V and 3 from J, leaving 16 bases between them.

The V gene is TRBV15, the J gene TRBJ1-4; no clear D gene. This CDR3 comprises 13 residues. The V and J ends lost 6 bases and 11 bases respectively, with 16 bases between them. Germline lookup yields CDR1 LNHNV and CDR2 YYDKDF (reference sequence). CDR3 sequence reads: CATRVAGDPKLFF. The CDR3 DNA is TGTGCCACCAGGGTGGCAGGAGATCCGAAACTGTTTTTT.

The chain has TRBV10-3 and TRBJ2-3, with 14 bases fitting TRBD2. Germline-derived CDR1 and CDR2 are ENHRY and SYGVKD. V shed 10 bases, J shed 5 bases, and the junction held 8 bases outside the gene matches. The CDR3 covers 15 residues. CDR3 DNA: TGTGCCACTAGACTAGCGGGAGGGCCCCTAGATACGCAGTATTTT. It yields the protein CATRLAGGPLDTQYF.

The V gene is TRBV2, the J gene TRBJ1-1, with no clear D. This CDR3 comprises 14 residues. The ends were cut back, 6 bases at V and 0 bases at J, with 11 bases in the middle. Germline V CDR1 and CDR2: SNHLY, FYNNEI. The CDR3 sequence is CASRAELLNTEAFF. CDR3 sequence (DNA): TGTGCCAGCAGGGCCGAGTTACTGAACACTGAAGCTTTCTTT.

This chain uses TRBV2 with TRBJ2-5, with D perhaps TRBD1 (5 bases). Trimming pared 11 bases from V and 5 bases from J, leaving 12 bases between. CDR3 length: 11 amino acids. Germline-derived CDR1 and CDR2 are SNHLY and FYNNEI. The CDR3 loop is CAGAGWETQYF. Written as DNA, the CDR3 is TGTGCCGGGGCAGGGTGGGAGACCCAGTACTTC.

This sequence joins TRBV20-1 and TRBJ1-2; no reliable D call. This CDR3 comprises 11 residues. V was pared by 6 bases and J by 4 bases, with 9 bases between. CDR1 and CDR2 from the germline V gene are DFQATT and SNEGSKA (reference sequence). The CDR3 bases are TGCAGTGCATGGTACAGCTATGGCTACACCTTC. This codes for CSAWYSYGYTF.

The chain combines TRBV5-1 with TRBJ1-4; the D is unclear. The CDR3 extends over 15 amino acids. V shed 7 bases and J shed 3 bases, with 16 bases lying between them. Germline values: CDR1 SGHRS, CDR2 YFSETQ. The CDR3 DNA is TGCGCCAGCGGGCTCGAACCTGGGGCTAATGAAAAACTGTTTTTT. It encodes CASGLEPGANEKLFF.